What follows is one T cell receptor (beta chain) and its context. As yet, its antigen is unknown. The record originates from a study of T cell clonotyping in hematopoietic cell transplantation. Turning to the study itself: Cytoreduction preceded collection of pretransplant recipient samples.

General study points: After transplant, recipient diversity fell while pathologically expanded clonotypes grew through day 180. Higher Inverse Simpson Index values in graft donor and pretransplant recipient predicted broader posttransplant TCR diversity.

Clones were sequenced by immunoSEQ multiplex PCR, and TCRdb holds only the in-frame ones, with some missing. Counted here are tens of thousands of clones, 90% to 97% occurring once; the ten biggest clones make up around 1.7%. The time point denotes: recipient sample about 28 days before transplant, after cytoreduction. Samples: about 28 days before transplant, then days 30, 100 and 180 after. This clonotype originated in a woman aged 50 to 60 with acute myeloid leukemia. Some clones in this sample may be carry-over from other donors' samples. The sample consisted of peripheral blood mononuclear cells, taken before stem cell transplant.

As DNA, the CDR3 is TGTGCCAGCAGCTTACCCCAGGAGGGGAAACTGTTTTTT. Its translation is CASSLPQEGKLFF. The chain is built from TRBV7-6 and TRBJ1-4, with a possible D match to TRBD1 (5 bases). The V gene's germline CDR1 is SGHVS and CDR2 FNYEAQ. The V gene lost 2 bases and the J gene lost 11 bases, with 12 bases spanning the gap. The CDR3 extends over 13 amino acids.